The present entry profiles one TCR delta chain with its context. This clone was detected only a few times. No antigen is known for it. Base-call qualities are not available, and no considerably larger clone is one nucleotide away. The CDR3 runs 20 amino acids, cysteine and phenylalanine included. Only the CDR3 portion is preserved as DNA: 60 bases, with reading frame beginning at the first base. CDR1 and CDR2, per the germline V gene, are TSWWSYY and QGS. From V the trimming removes 2 bases and from J it removes 0 bases, while the gene matches leave 16 bases of the junction unaccounted for. Thymic samples were depleted of alphabeta T cells, then CD3+ TCRVdelta1+ TCRVdelta2- thymocytes were FACS-sorted. The purity of the sorted Vdelta1+ thymocytes fell between roughly 96% and 99.6%. Thymic specimens were obtained from about eight paediatric patients, aged from about 5 days to 17 months, who were undergoing corrective cardiac surgery. Thymic tissue was dispersed and mononuclear cells isolated on a Histopaque-1077 density gradient. The staining antibodies were anti-TCRVdelta1 clone TS8.2, anti-TCRVdelta2 clone B6, anti-CD3 clone HIT3a and anti-TCRalphabeta clone IP26.

This specimen belongs to a study of Vδ1+ human thymocytes (dated by TCRdb to 2017 to 2018). As for the study more broadly: As a data resource, the study described the mRNA-level TRG and TRD CDR3 repertoires found in highly purified Vdelta1+ thymocytes taken from young children. The multiplex-based CDR3 amplicon strategy had previously been validated against 5'RACE-based CDR3 amplicon generation methods.

On the study overall, not on this receptor specifically: The thymic TRG and TRD repertoires appeared highly polyclonal, with Gaussian CDR3 length distributions, in contrast to the oligoclonal repertoires of peripheral blood. The use of highly purified populations and single-cell validation was advised by the authors, since misinterpretation of bulk repertoire data could be caused by unexpected Vdelta2 sequences. Even though sort purity was high, approximately 21% of thymic TRD sequences were Vdelta2 (and few were Vdelta3), which was not the case for the peripheral blood Vdelta1+ controls. Numerous TRG clonotypes were shared among donors (up to roughly 6.9x10^3), while TRD repertoires were essentially private (a maximum of 116 shared). Because no clustering by age or sex was observed, donors were not stratified by these variables in the analyses.

RNA was extracted with the RNeasy mini kit and reverse transcribed using Superscript III. To generate the CDR3 amplicons, a multiplex PCR was run using pooled V-gene forward primers together with a constant-region reverse primer that carried Illumina adaptor overhangs. After gel purification, amplicons were indexed with Nextera index primers over around 8 extra PCR cycles and were then purified with AMPure XP beads. Libraries were sequenced on an Illumina MiSeq with paired-end 250 bp reads, dual indexing and 20% PhiX spike-in. As for the original processing: FastQC was used to check read quality, and ea-utils fastq-join was used to merge TRG read pairs. Sequences were annotated with IMGT/HighV-QUEST, keeping only productive sequences with unambiguous V-gene assignment; clonotypes were defined by identical CDR3 sequence. Downstream analysis used VDJtools 1.1.1, tcR 2.2.3, Treemap and vegan Shannon diversity in R 3.4.4. After TCRdb called clones again from the public reads with CATT, rows with identical DNA were merged. For this entry, the V and J calls and clone size follow TCRdb and not the study's own pipeline. Recorded for this sample are roughly 76,000 delta-chain clones; approximately 34% of them occurred a single time. Of the sample, over 0.2% is held by the ten largest clones.

The sequence links TRDV1 to TRDJ1; the central 9 bases match TRDD3. The sequence was collected from a boy under two years old who had congenital heart surgery. The sample consisted of Vdelta1+ gamma-delta thymocytes from the thymus. The label giving this sample's cell subset or site can be read as: FACS-sorted CD3+ TCRalphabeta- TCRVdelta1+ TCRVdelta2- thymocytes. The CDR3: CALGEGVTGGLTRYTDKLIF. The nucleotides are TGTGCTCTTGGGGAAGGGGTTACTGGGGGACTTACCCGGTACACCGATAAACTCATCTTT.